A selection of T cell receptor beta chains follows, all from one sample in a study of STAT5B mutations in CD4+ large granular lymphocyte leukemia. Profiled with immunoSEQ multiplex PCR; TCRdb holds only in-frame clones, not every one. The table includes approximately 40,000 clones, roughly 80% detected once. The sequenced sample was CD4+ T cells from blood buffy coats. These receptors were obtained from a human donor in good health. CDR3s include the opening cysteine and the closing phenylalanine or tryptophan. Each record gives: clone size, V gene, CDR3 protein. Rows give clone size only sometimes, using once, few, many, or a class for an expanded clone.

size: NA
V: TRBV19
CDR3: CASSISGLAYSYNEQFF

size: once
V: TRBV4-3
CDR3: CASSQDLSSEARTTDTQYF

size: once
V: TRBV27
CDR3: CASRQAGAGNTIYF

size: NA
V: TRBV5-4
CDR3: CASSFQTGGSETQYF

size: NA
V: TRBV19
CDR3: CASSTQGGGTYEQYF

size: NA
V: TRBV4-2
CDR3: CASSQESSTDTQYF

size: once
V: TRBV6-5
CDR3: CASSSDRTNEKLFF

size: NA
V: TRBV30
CDR3: CAWTDDRFYEQYF

size: NA
V: TRBV11-2
CDR3: CASRRTQGQRTDTQYF

size: NA
V: TRBV19
CDR3: CASQSQSSYNEQFF

size: NA
V: TRBV12-5
CDR3: CASGLVRWRGGLSSYEQYF